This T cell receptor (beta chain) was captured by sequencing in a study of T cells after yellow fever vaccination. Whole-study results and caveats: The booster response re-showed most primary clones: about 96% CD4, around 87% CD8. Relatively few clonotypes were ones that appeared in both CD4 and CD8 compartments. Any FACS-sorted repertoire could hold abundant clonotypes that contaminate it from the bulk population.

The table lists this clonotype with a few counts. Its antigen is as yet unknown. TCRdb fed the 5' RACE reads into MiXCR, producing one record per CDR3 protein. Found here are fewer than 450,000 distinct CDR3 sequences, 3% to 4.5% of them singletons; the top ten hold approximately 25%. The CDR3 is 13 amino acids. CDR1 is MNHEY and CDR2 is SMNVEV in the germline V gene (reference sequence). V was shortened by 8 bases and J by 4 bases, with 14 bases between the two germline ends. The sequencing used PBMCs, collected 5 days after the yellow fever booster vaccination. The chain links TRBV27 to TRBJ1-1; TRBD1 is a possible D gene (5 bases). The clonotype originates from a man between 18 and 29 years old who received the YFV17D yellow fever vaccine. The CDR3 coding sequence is TGTGCCAGCCAAAGTCAGGGTTTCACTGAAGCTTTCTTT. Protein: CASQSQGFTEAFF.